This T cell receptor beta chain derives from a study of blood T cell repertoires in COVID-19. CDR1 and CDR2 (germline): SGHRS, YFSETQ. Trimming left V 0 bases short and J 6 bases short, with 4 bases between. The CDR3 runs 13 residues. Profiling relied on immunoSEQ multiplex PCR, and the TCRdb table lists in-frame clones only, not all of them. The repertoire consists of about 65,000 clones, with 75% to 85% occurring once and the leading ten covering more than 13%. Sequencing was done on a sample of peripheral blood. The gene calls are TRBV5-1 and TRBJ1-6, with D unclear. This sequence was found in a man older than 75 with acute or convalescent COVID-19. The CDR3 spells CASSLDFNSPLHF. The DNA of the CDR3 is TGCGCCAGCAGCTTGGACTTTAATTCACCCCTCCACTTT. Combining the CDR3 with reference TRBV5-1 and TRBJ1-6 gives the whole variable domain KAGVTQTPRYLIKTRGQQVTLSCSPISGHRSVSWYQQTPGQGLQFLFEYFSETQRNKGNFPGRFSGRQFSNSRSEMNVSTLELGDSALYLCASSLDFNSPLHFGNGTRLTVT.